A single sample gave rise to the 20 T cell receptor beta chains below, sequenced in a study of blood T cells in healthy people across ages. A second PCR of 7 to 11 cycles used a sample-barcoded 5' primer and a J-beta primer mix. A single record per CDR3 protein comes from TCRdb applying MiXCR to the 5' RACE reads. The data contain 650,000 or so distinct CDR3 sequences, roughly half of them singletons. Sequenced sample: blood. These receptors were taken from a woman aged 80 or over in good health.

The rearrangement joins TRBV7-2 to TRBJ2-7; 7 bases are shared with TRBD2. Trimming at V came to 10 bases and at J to 4 bases, leaving 10 bases not matched to a gene. Germline CDR1 is SGHTA and CDR2 is FQGNSA. CDR3 length: 13 residues. In nucleotides, the CDR3 is TGTGCCACCAGACTAACGGGAGGATACGAGCAGTACTTC. Residues: CATRLTGGYEQYF.

This clonotype was counted many times. The chain combines TRBV3-1 with TRBJ2-1; 9 bases fit TRBD2. This CDR3 comprises 14 residues. Looked up from germline, CDR1 is LGHDT and CDR2 is YNNKEL (reference sequence). The junction had 5 bases not matched to a gene; V was cut back by 6 bases and J by 5 bases. The CDR3 DNA reads as TGTGCCAGCAGGTCTAGCGGGATTCACAATGAGCAGTTCTTC. Its protein product is CASRSSGIHNEQFF.

The CDR3 here is CSVLGQSSYEQYF. CDR3 DNA: TGCAGCGTCCTTGGCCAAAGCTCCTACGAGCAGTACTTC. This rearrangement joins TRBV29-1 to TRBJ2-7, with unresolved D. This CDR3 has 13 amino acids. Germline-derived CDR1 and CDR2 are SQVTM and ANQGSEA. The V and J ends lost 6 bases and 0 bases respectively, with 12 bases between them.

With respect to this clonotype: This may stem from a read error, because a much larger clone lies one nucleotide away. The CDR3 is CTSSPLPGQGNEQFF. The DNA of the CDR3 is TGTACCAGCAGCCCGCTCCCGGGACAGGGGAATGAGCAGTTCTTC. The V call is TRBV28, the J call TRBJ2-1, with TRBD1 matching over 10 bases. The germline V gene has CDR1 MDHEN and CDR2 SYDVKM. The CDR3 is made up of 15 amino acids.

This chain joins TRBV9 and TRBJ2-1, with D unresolved. Per the germline V gene, CDR1 is SGDLS and CDR2 is YYNGEE. The CDR3 covers 12 residues. V lost 0 bases, J lost 6 bases, and 4 bases lay in between. The CDR3 nucleotides read TGTGCCAGCAGCGTAGCCCTCAATGAGCAGTTCTTC. It yields the protein CASSVALNEQFF. Using reference TRBV9 and TRBJ2-1 for the parts outside the CDR3, the full variable domain is DSGVTQTPKHLITATGQRVTLRCSPRSGDLSVYWYQQSLDQGLQFLIQYYNGEERAKGNILERFSAQQFPDLHSELNLSSLELGDSALYFCASSVALNEQFFGPGTRLTVL.

On this clonotype: A much more abundant neighbour one base away suggests this may be a read error. The V and J genes are TRBV6-5 and TRBJ2-1, with TRBD1 matching 7 bases. Trimming cost V 0 bases and J 9 bases; bases outside gene matches: 8. CDR1 is MNHEY and CDR2 is SVGAGI in the germline V gene. The CDR3 runs to 15 residues. The chain's CDR3 is CASSYSCTGVGEQFF. DNA for the CDR3: TGTGCCAGCAGTTACTCATGCACAGGGGTGGGTGAGCAGTTCTTC.

In DNA form, the CDR3 reads TGTGCCAGCAGCCAAGATACCACTAGCGGGGTAGATACGCAGTATTTT. Translated: CASSQDTTSGVDTQYF. The chain links TRBV4-2 to TRBJ2-3; the match to TRBD2 covers 10 bases. V gave up 0 bases and J gave up 5 bases; unmatched junction bases: 5. This CDR3 contains 16 residues. The germline CDR1 and CDR2 sequences are LGHNA and YNFKEQ.

The V and J genes are TRBV3-1 and TRBJ2-5; possibly TRBD1 or TRBD2 for D (5 bases each). Germline values: CDR1 LGHDT, CDR2 YNNKEL (reference sequence). The CDR3 contains 20 residues. Between the trimmed V and J ends, which lost 2 bases and 5 bases, there was a span of 30 bases. The CDR3: CASSQLLDLDPSGQGETQYF. CDR3 nucleotides: TGTGCCAGCAGCCAACTGCTAGATTTGGACCCGTCGGGGCAAGGGGAGACCCAGTACTTC.

This clonotype appeared a few times. The genes are TRBV28 and TRBJ2-7; 10 bases match TRBD2. The CDR3 covers 14 residues. Germline loops: CDR1 MDHEN, CDR2 SYDVKM. Trimming cost V 7 bases and J 6 bases; bases outside gene matches: 9. The CDR3 DNA is TGTGCCAGCACCGGACTAGCGGAGCTTGGCGAGCAGTACTTC. This codes for CASTGLAELGEQYF.

The table lists this clonotype with a count of one. A much larger clone sits a single nucleotide away, making a read error possible. The chain has TRBV12-3 or TRBV12-4 and TRBJ2-5; D remains ambiguous. CDR3 length: 13 amino acids. CDR3 protein: CASGLGPEETQYF. The CDR3 nucleotides read TGTGCCAGCGGTTTAGGGCCTGAAGAGACCCAGTACTTC.

This clonotype was counted many times. V and J are TRBV20-1 and TRBJ2-7, with 13 bases that match TRBD2. With 3 bases clipped from V and 3 bases from J, the junction kept 2 bases outside the gene matches. Germline V lookup: CDR1 DFQATT, CDR2 SNEGSKA (reference sequence). This CDR3 is built from 14 residues. The chain's CDR3 is CSASGTSGNYEQYF. The CDR3 DNA is TGCAGTGCTAGTGGGACTAGCGGGAACTACGAGCAGTACTTC.

As to this clonotype: A read error may be the cause here, since a much bigger clone is one base away. The chain joins TRBV11-2 to TRBJ2-1, with TRBD2 as a possible D gene (6 bases). The V end lost 5 bases, the J end lost 10 bases, and 18 bases lay between the germline ends. Germline V gives CDR1 SGHAT, CDR2 FQNNGV. The CDR3 loop spans 14 amino acids. The CDR3 bases are TGTGCCAGCAGCGTCCAGACTAGTCCCAAGGAGCAGTTCTTC. Its protein product is CASSVQTSPKEQFF.

The genes are TRBV29-1 and TRBJ2-2, with no clear D. V gave up 3 bases and J gave up 3 bases, with 14 bases separating them. CDR3 size: 15 residues. Germline-derived CDR1 and CDR2 are SQVTM and ANQGSEA. The CDR3 is CSVDFGIVYTGELFF. CDR3 sequence (DNA): TGCAGCGTTGATTTTGGGATAGTTTACACCGGGGAGCTGTTTTTT.

The sample holds one count of this clonotype. A much more abundant neighbour one base away suggests this may be a read error. The chain employs TRBV28 and TRBJ1-2; 10 nucleotides line up with TRBD1. CDR1 MDHEN and CDR2 SYDVKM come from the germline V gene. The CDR3 spans 14 residues. CDR3 protein: CASSQGQGVYGCTF. DNA for the CDR3: TGTGCCAGCAGCCAAGGACAGGGGGTTTATGGCTGCACCTTC.

The gene calls are TRBV7-6 and TRBJ2-7; D is unclear. Germline V gene data show CDR1 as SGHVS and CDR2 as FNYEAQ. There are 13 residues in the CDR3. V gave up 5 bases and J gave up 6 bases, with 14 bases separating them. This CDR3 is CASSGPSRTEQYF. CDR3 nucleotide sequence: TGTGCCAGCAGCGGCCCCTCAAGGACCGAGCAGTACTTC.

This clonotype was counted between two and nine times. The genes are TRBV10-3 and TRBJ2-2; D is possibly TRBD1 (6 bases). The V end was cut by 6 bases, the J end by 0 bases, with 14 bases between. Germline CDR1 is ENHRY and CDR2 is SYGVKD. The CDR3 has 16 amino acids. DNA for the CDR3: TGTGCCATCAGAGACCAAGGGGGAGCGAACACCGGGGAGCTGTTTTTT. Residues: CAIRDQGGANTGELFF.

The chain couples TRBV10-3 to TRBJ2-7; tentatively, D is TRBD1 (5 bases). The CDR3 loop spans 14 amino acids. Per the germline V gene, CDR1 is ENHRY and CDR2 is SYGVKD. Trimming pared 3 bases from V and 3 bases from J, leaving 12 bases between. CDR3 protein: CAISEGDSYYEQYF. Written as DNA, the CDR3 is TGTGCCATCAGTGAAGGCGACAGCTACTACGAGCAGTACTTC.

In its sample, this clonotype was seen a few times. This rearrangement joins TRBV14 to TRBJ2-5; no clear D gene. Trimming took 3 bases from V and 4 from J, leaving 6 bases between them. This CDR3 is 12 amino acids long. Germline V gene sequence: CDR1 SGHDN, CDR2 FVKESK. For the CDR3, the DNA is TGTGCCAGCAGCCATGTTGGAGAGACCCAGTACTTC. Translation gives CASSHVGETQYF.

V usage is TRBV2 and J usage is TRBJ1-2; D gene uncertain. V lost 0 bases, J lost 2 bases, and 7 bases lay in between. The CDR3 covers 14 residues. Looked up from germline, CDR1 is SNHLY and CDR2 is FYNNEI. CDR3 nucleotide sequence: TGTGCCAGCAGTGAAGCAGAAGGGAACTATGGCTACACCTTC. It specifies CASSEAEGNYGYTF.

This chain connects TRBV9 to TRBJ2-5; D call uncertain. CDR3 size: 14 residues. V was clipped by 0 bases and J by 4 bases, with 10 bases between them. Germline CDR1 and CDR2: SGDLS and YYNGEE. CDR3 in DNA: TGTGCCAGCAGCGTAGGGGCCCTGGCAGAGACCCAGTACTTC. It is translated as CASSVGALAETQYF.